This T cell receptor (beta chain) came from a study of regulatory T cells in long-lasting Graves disease. General observations from the study: Persistent disease exhibited a predilection for TRBV28, TRBJ1-2 and TRBJ2-5. TCR diversity was lower in persistent Graves' patients (versus newly diagnosed ones).

Stated time point: persistent/refractory GD, antithyroid drugs over 5 years with positive TRAb. There was RNA extracted from PBMCs, and the TCR library was made from it. As a group, patients came from one endocrinology department in Xi'an, China. Regarding this clonotype: The antigen is not known.

J was trimmed by 2 bases and V by 7 bases; bases with no gene match: 1. The germline gives CDR1 MNHEY, CDR2 SMNVEV (reference sequence). This CDR3 is 13 amino acids long. In building TCR beta libraries, iRepertoire HTBI primers were used together with Arm-PCR of CDR3 regions. Under the authors' procedure: More than 55 TRBV and approximately 13 TRBJ segments were identified across samples. TCRdb itself ran the multiplex PCR reads through MiXCR, one entry per CDR3 protein. The V and J calls were determined by TCRdb, not by the authors. The sample has 600,000 to 800,000 distinct CDR3 sequences; about 30% are singletons.

The gene calls are TRBV27 and TRBJ2-5; 10 bases match TRBD2. Sample: peripheral blood mononuclear cells (PBMCs), taken when the disease was refractory, from a patient treated with antithyroid drugs. This TCR was recovered from a female donor with Graves disease. CDR3 residues: CASKLAGQETQYF. The CDR3 DNA reads TGTGCCAGCAAACTAGCGGGACAAGAGACCCAGTACTTC.